Each of the 5 T cell receptor beta chains below was sequenced from the same sample in a study of CD8 T cells in ankylosing spondylitis. Study-wide points: The study identified a TCR beta motif of roughly eight highly homologous variants that appeared characteristic of ankylosing spondylitis blood.

TCRdb processed the 5' RACE reads anew with MiXCR; each CDR3 protein has one entry. The sample contains over 600,000 distinct CDR3 sequences, over 15% of which appear only once. Their antigens remain unidentified. What was sequenced was blood, either unsorted or a sorted T cell fraction (not recorded which). The receptor source for this set is a male donor with ankylosing spondylitis.

This clonotype was counted many times. V usage is TRBV12-3 or TRBV12-4 and J usage is TRBJ2-3; tentative D call: TRBD1 (6 bases). The CDR3 extends over 15 amino acids. V was cut by 5 bases and J by 0 bases, with 12 bases left in between. The CDR3 reads CASSLTGASTDTQYF. CDR3 sequence (DNA): TGTGCCAGCAGTCTGACAGGAGCTAGCACAGATACGCAGTATTTT.

This clonotype was picked up a small number of times. The rearrangement uses TRBV16 and TRBJ1-6, with D unclear. The ends were cut back, 0 bases at V and 7 bases at J, with 7 bases in the middle. CDR3 length equals 14 residues. Germline CDR1 KGHSY, CDR2 FQNENV. In DNA form, the CDR3 reads TGTGCCAGCAGCCAATCCGGCATGAATTCACCCCTCCACTTT. The encoded protein is CASSQSGMNSPLHF.

This clonotype has just a few counts. V and J are TRBV5-5 and TRBJ2-7, with D unresolved. Germline-derived CDR1 and CDR2 are SGHKS and YYEKEE (reference sequence). This CDR3 spans 14 amino acids. Trimming took 0 bases from V and 0 from J, leaving 7 bases between them. This CDR3 reads CASSLGAASYEQYF. CDR3 coding DNA: TGTGCCAGCAGCTTGGGGGCGGCCTCCTACGAGCAGTACTTC.

Only a few counts were recorded for this clonotype. This chain joins TRBV7-9 and TRBJ2-5, with 10 bases aligning to TRBD2. J gave up 3 bases and V 5 bases, and 6 bases lay outside the gene matches. The germline gives CDR1 SEHNR, CDR2 FQNEAQ (reference sequence). The CDR3 sequence is 15 residues long. The CDR3 nucleotides are TGTGCCAGCAGCCCGACACTAGCGGGGAAAGAGACCCAGTACTTC. Translated, it gives CASSPTLAGKETQYF.

This clonotype was counted a few times. The V call is TRBV28, the J call TRBJ2-2, with 9 bases identical to TRBD2. The V gene end was trimmed by 4 bases and the J gene end by 4 bases; junction bases not matched to a gene: 10. The CDR3 has 17 amino acids. CDR1 is MDHEN and CDR2 is SYDVKM in the germline V gene. The CDR3: CASSSPVAGVGTGELFF. As DNA, the CDR3 is TGTGCCAGCAGTTCCCCGGTAGCGGGAGTTGGCACCGGGGAGCTGTTTTTT.